The 15 T cell receptor beta chains in this list originate from one sample, sequenced in a study of T cell responses to AZD1222 COVID-19 vaccine (dated by TCRdb to the early 2020s). Library prep was done by the immunoSEQ multiplex PCR assay. TCRdb retrieved this table from immuneACCESS and kept in-frame rearrangements only. Not all clones are present; in checked studies, unresolved V genes account for under half, and no reason is known for the remainder. The sample contains some 120,000 clones, roughly 87% of them found a single time. The top ten clonotypes cover 7.5% of the sample. The time point label on this specimen signifies: baseline before first vaccination. The material was peripheral blood, obtained on day 0 of AZD1222 vaccination. These receptors came from an adult in good health.

The rearrangement uses TRBV5-4 and TRBJ1-1; maybe TRBD1 (5 bases). CDR3 length equals 13 residues. The V and J ends lost 6 bases and 3 bases respectively, with 12 bases between them. The germline gives CDR1 SGHNT, CDR2 YYREEE (reference sequence). The DNA of the CDR3 is TGTGCCAGCACCAAGGAGACAGACACTGAAGCTTTCTTT. Translation: CASTKETDTEAFF.

The chain links TRBV10-3 to TRBJ1-2; D may be TRBD1 (6 bases). This CDR3 has 14 amino acids. Looked up from germline, CDR1 is ENHRY and CDR2 is SYGVKD. Trimming shortened V by 5 bases and J by 3 bases, and 13 bases separated the two germline ends. CDR3 amino acids: CAISSTAGDYGYTF. The CDR3 nucleotides read TGTGCCATCAGTTCCACGGCAGGGGACTATGGCTACACCTTC.

The chain recombines TRBV6-5 with TRBJ1-4; 7 nucleotides agree with TRBD1. Germline V gene data show CDR1 as MNHEY and CDR2 as SVGAGI. With V trimmed by 7 bases and J by 7 bases, 6 bases remained unmatched. There are 13 residues in the CDR3. The CDR3 loop is CASIRQGSEKLFF. The CDR3 DNA sequence: TGTGCCAGCATTAGACAGGGTTCTGAAAAACTGTTTTTT.

Only one count was recorded for this clone. The rearrangement joins TRBV13 to TRBJ1-5; a weak D match, TRBD1 (6 bases). CDR1 is PRHDT, CDR2 FYEKMQ, per germline (reference sequence). The CDR3 extends over 13 amino acids. Trimming left V 5 bases short and J 7 bases short, with 12 bases between. The CDR3 protein is CASSVTGNQPQHF. The CDR3 DNA sequence: TGTGCCAGCAGCGTAACAGGGAACCAGCCCCAGCATTTT.

V and J are TRBV28 and TRBJ2-7; 7 nucleotides line up with TRBD1. V shed 6 bases, J shed 4 bases, and the junction held 6 bases outside the gene matches. The CDR3 is made up of 13 amino acids. The germline gives CDR1 MDHEN, CDR2 SYDVKM. CDR3 bases: TGTGCCAGCAGGCGACAGGGCGTTTACGAGCAGTACTTC. Translation gives CASRRQGVYEQYF. Using reference TRBV28 and TRBJ2-7 for the parts outside the CDR3, the full variable domain is DVKVTQSSRYLVKRTGEKVFLECVQDMDHENMFWYRQDPGLGLRLIYFSYDVKMKEKGDIPEGYSVSREKKERFSLILESASTNQTSMYLCASRRQGVYEQYFGPGTRLTVT.

V usage is TRBV20-1 and J usage is TRBJ2-7; maybe TRBD2 (5 bases). Germline CDR1 reads DFQATT; CDR2 reads SNEGSKA (reference sequence). CDR3 length equals 14 residues. V lost 3 bases and J 5 bases, leaving 17 bases between the germline ends. The CDR3 protein is CSASLDSLGNEQYF. In DNA, the CDR3 is TGCAGTGCTAGTCTGGACTCCCTGGGGAACGAGCAGTACTTC.

The J gene is TRBJ1-6, the V gene TRBV6-5, with D unclear. The CDR3 sequence is 15 residues long. The V gene's germline CDR1 is MNHEY and CDR2 SVGAGI. The V and J ends lost 4 bases and 0 bases respectively, with 7 bases between them. The CDR3 region is CASSLQSSYNSPLHF. CDR3 sequence (DNA): TGTGCCAGCAGTTTACAGAGCTCCTATAATTCACCCCTCCACTTT.

The genes are TRBV6-5 and TRBJ1-5; TRBD1 matches 11 bases. The junction had 4 bases not matched to a gene; V was cut back by 8 bases and J by 7 bases. From germline, CDR1 is MNHEY and CDR2 SVGAGI. The CDR3 extends over 13 amino acids. The CDR3 bases are TGTGCCAGCGGAAGGACAGGGGGCCAGCCCCAGCATTTT. Amino acids: CASGRTGGQPQHF.

The V and J genes are TRBV9 and TRBJ2-7; no clear D gene. CDR3 length: 14 amino acids. V was clipped by 2 bases and J by 1 base, with 10 bases between them. CDR1 SGDLS and CDR2 YYNGEE come from the germline V gene. The CDR3 coding sequence is TGTGCCAGCAGCGTGGAATGGGATTCCTACGAGCAGTACTTC. Protein: CASSVEWDSYEQYF. The full variable domain, completed using reference TRBV9 and TRBJ2-7, is DSGVTQTPKHLITATGQRVTLRCSPRSGDLSVYWYQQSLDQGLQFLIQYYNGEERAKGNILERFSAQQFPDLHSELNLSSLELGDSALYFCASSVEWDSYEQYFGPGTRLTVT.

J is TRBJ2-5 and V is TRBV30; 7 bases map to TRBD1. V was clipped by 4 bases and J by 5 bases; unmatched bases: 7. Germline assignment: CDR1 GTSNPN and CDR2 SVGIG (reference sequence). The CDR3 extends over 13 amino acids. The CDR3 DNA reads as TGTGCCTGGACCTTGGGACAGACGGAGACCCAGTACTTC. This translates into CAWTLGQTETQYF.

The rearrangement uses TRBV11-2 and TRBJ1-5; the D gene is possibly TRBD1 (5 bases). Germline CDR1 is SGHAT and CDR2 is FQNNGV. The CDR3 runs to 14 residues. V lost 2 bases, J lost 6 bases, and 11 bases lay in between. The CDR3 bases are TGTGCCAGCAGCTTAACTCCGGACACTCAGCCCCAGCATTTT. Translation gives CASSLTPDTQPQHF.

The rearrangement uses TRBV24-1 and TRBJ2-5; 8 nucleotides agree with TRBD1. Germline CDR1 is KGHDR and CDR2 is SFDVKD. The J segment lost 2 bases and the V segment lost 3 bases, leaving 4 bases of the junction unmatched. This CDR3 has 15 amino acids. Here the CDR3 DNA reads TGTGCCACCAGTGATCCCGGACAGGGACAAGAGACCCAGTACTTC. Translated: CATSDPGQGQETQYF.

The genes are TRBV7-2 and TRBJ1-1; D gene unclear. V was pared by 5 bases and J by 4 bases, with 20 bases between. The CDR3 consists of 16 residues. Germline-derived CDR1 and CDR2 are SGHTA and FQGNSA. CDR3 residues: CASSLPYGSLSTEAFF. Here the CDR3 DNA reads TGTGCCAGCAGCCTCCCCTACGGGAGTTTGTCCACTGAAGCTTTCTTT.

The chain couples TRBV24-1 to TRBJ2-2; D is undetermined. V was trimmed by 5 bases and J by 7 bases, leaving 7 bases between them. The CDR3 loop spans 12 amino acids. CDR1 is KGHDR, CDR2 SFDVKD, per germline. The chain's CDR3 is CATSATGGELFF. The CDR3 nucleotides read TGTGCCACCAGTGCCACGGGCGGGGAGCTGTTTTTT.

V gene TRBV7-2 combines with J gene TRBJ2-7; D assignment may be TRBD1 or TRBD2 (5 bases each). The length of the CDR3 is 14 residues. V gave up 1 base and J gave up 4 bases, with 11 bases separating them. Germline V gives CDR1 SGHTA, CDR2 FQGNSA. The CDR3 loop is CASSLVLGEYEQYF. CDR3 DNA: TGTGCCAGCAGCTTAGTTCTGGGGGAGTACGAGCAGTACTTC.